Shown below are 9 T cell receptor beta chains from a single sample sequenced in a study of OX40 agonist ivuxolimab in advanced cancers. Assay used: immunoSEQ multiplex PCR; TCRdb lists only in-frame clones, some missing. Of around 38,000 clones in the sample, 78% were seen once. The sample was CD4+ or CD8+ T cells sorted from blood, taken in a trial of the OX40 agonist ivuxolimab. These receptors were obtained from an adult with an advanced solid tumor such as melanoma, head and neck, liver or kidney cancer.

The V and J genes are TRBV9 and TRBJ1-6, with D unclear. V dropped 6 bases and J dropped 8 bases, with 12 bases sitting between them. The CDR3 runs to 13 residues. Germline values: CDR1 SGDLS, CDR2 YYNGEE. The CDR3 DNA sequence: TGTGCCAGCACCTCGGAGGTGGATTCACCCCTCCACTTT. Translating gives CASTSEVDSPLHF.

The chain uses TRBV7-6 and TRBJ1-4, with 10 nucleotides matching TRBD1. CDR1 and CDR2 from the germline V gene are SGHVS and FNYEAQ. The CDR3 length is 15 residues. Trimming took 6 bases from V and 5 from J; bases not matched to a gene: 6. CDR3 DNA sequence: TGTGCCAGCAGTTCGGGACAGGGGATAAATGAAAAACTGTTTTTT. Protein sequence: CASSSGQGINEKLFF.

The chain couples TRBV11-2 to TRBJ2-7; D tentatively fits TRBD1 or TRBD2 (5 bases each). Germline V gene data show CDR1 as SGHAT and CDR2 as FQNNGV. Trimming pared 5 bases from V and 4 bases from J, leaving 15 bases between. This CDR3 spans 14 amino acids. This CDR3 is CASSIPGRRYEQYF. CDR3 nucleotide sequence: TGTGCCAGCAGCATCCCGGGACGACGATACGAGCAGTACTTC. Based on the CDR3 plus reference TRBV11-2 and TRBJ2-7, the full variable domain is EAGVAQSPRYKIIEKRQSVAFWCNPISGHATLYWYQQILGQGPKLLIQFQNNGVVDDSQLPKDRFSAERLKGVDSTLKIQPAKLEDSAVYLCASSIPGRRYEQYFGPGTRLTVT.

This chain links TRBV9 with TRBJ1-4; 8 nucleotides align to TRBD1. CDR3 length: 14 amino acids. J was trimmed by 6 bases and V by 3 bases; bases with no gene match: 4. The germline V gene encodes CDR1 SGDLS and CDR2 YYNGEE. Written as DNA, the CDR3 is TGTGCCAGCAGCGCACAGGGGGACGATGAAAAACTGTTTTTT. Its translation: CASSAQGDDEKLFF. The full variable domain, rest sourced from reference TRBV9 and TRBJ1-4, is DSGVTQTPKHLITATGQRVTLRCSPRSGDLSVYWYQQSLDQGLQFLIQYYNGEERAKGNILERFSAQQFPDLHSELNLSSLELGDSALYFCASSAQGDDEKLFFGSGTQLSVL.

This chain links TRBV7-3 with TRBJ1-1; D unclear. This CDR3 is 15 amino acids long. Germline-derived CDR1 and CDR2 are SGHTA and FQGTGA. V was shortened by 5 bases and J by 0 bases, with 13 bases between the two germline ends. The CDR3 here is CASSPNLGLNTEAFF. CDR3 in DNA: TGTGCCAGCAGCCCTAACCTAGGACTGAACACTGAAGCTTTCTTT.

The chain uses TRBV30 and TRBJ1-4, with D possibly matching TRBD1 (5 bases). The CDR3 runs 16 residues. V lost 1 base to trimming and J lost 0 bases, with 12 bases between them. Germline CDR1 is GTSNPN and CDR2 is SVGIG (reference sequence). For the CDR3, the DNA is TGTGCCTGGAGTGGGGGCACCAGTGCAACTAATGAAAAACTGTTTTTT. It is translated as CAWSGGTSATNEKLFF.

The rearrangement joins TRBV7-8 to TRBJ2-7; the D is unclear. Deletions cut 1 base from V and 3 bases from J, with 4 bases between. This CDR3 is built from 12 residues. The germline V gene has CDR1 SGHVS and CDR2 FQNEAQ. CDR3 amino acids: CASSLEHYEQYF. CDR3 sequence (DNA): TGTGCCAGCAGCTTAGAGCACTACGAGCAGTACTTC.

The CDR3 nucleotides are TGTGCCAGCAGCTTGGCTTGGGGGACACGATCATCCAACTATGGCTACACCTTC. It yields the protein CASSLAWGTRSSNYGYTF. The chain recombines TRBV5-4 with TRBJ1-2, with D tentatively TRBD1 (6 bases). The CDR3 consists of 18 residues. V gave up 0 bases and J gave up 2 bases, with 20 bases separating them. Germline V gives CDR1 SGHNT, CDR2 YYREEE (reference sequence).

Within the sample, this clone is medium-sized. The rearrangement links TRBV11-2 to TRBJ2-7; 7 nucleotides agree with TRBD1. V lost 1 base and J lost 1; bases outside the gene matches: 4. The CDR3 runs to 15 residues. The germline gives CDR1 SGHAT, CDR2 FQNNGV. DNA of the CDR3: TGTGCCAGCAGCTTAGGAGGGGGCGGATCCTACGAGCAGTACTTC. Translation: CASSLGGGGSYEQYF.